Following are 32 T cell receptor beta chains from one sample sequenced in a study of neurological immune-mediated disorders. TCRdb reprocessed the 5' RACE reads via MiXCR and lists one record per CDR3 protein. The data hold under 40,000 distinct CDR3 sequences, with roughly 7% observed a single time. Specimen: PBMCs. Receptor source: a woman between 40 and 50 years old in good health.

At least ten counts were recorded for this clonotype. The genes are TRBV5-1 and TRBJ2-5, with 7 bases aligning to TRBD1. From germline, CDR1 is SGHRS and CDR2 YFSETQ. Trimming took 7 bases from V and 2 from J; bases not matched to a gene: 8. This CDR3 spans 14 amino acids. The DNA for the CDR3 is TGCGCCAGCGCACGGGACAGCCAACAAGAGACCCAGTACTTC. It is translated as CASARDSQQETQYF.

Ten or more counts support this clonotype. This chain connects TRBV5-1 to TRBJ2-3; 11 bases agree with TRBD2. The CDR3 spans 15 residues. From germline, CDR1 is SGHRS and CDR2 YFSETQ. V was pared by 7 bases and J by 4 bases, with 8 bases of the junction left unmatched. CDR3 DNA: TGCGCCAGCGGCCTTAGCGGGAGGGCCCCAGATACGCAGTATTTT. Its translation: CASGLSGRAPDTQYF.

This clonotype was observed at least ten times. The chain combines TRBV24-1 with TRBJ2-4; 8 positions match TRBD1. CDR3 length: 15 amino acids. Unmatched junction bases numbered 7, after V lost 3 bases and J lost 7 bases. Germline CDR1 and CDR2: KGHDR and SFDVKD. The CDR3 coding sequence is TGTGCCACCAGTGATACCGGACAGGGAAATAACATTCAGTACTTC. This encodes CATSDTGQGNNIQYF.

This clonotype was detected ten times or more. The J gene is TRBJ1-2, the V gene TRBV5-1; D is possibly TRBD1 (6 bases). V was pared by 0 bases and J by 6 bases, with 9 bases between. CDR1 and CDR2 (germline): SGHRS, YFSETQ. The CDR3 runs to 13 residues. The CDR3 region has the DNA TGCGCCAGCAGCTTGGCCGGGGGCAATGGCTACACCTTC. Amino acid sequence: CASSLAGGNGYTF. The full variable domain, rest sourced from reference TRBV5-1 and TRBJ1-2, is KAGVTQTPRYLIKTRGQQVTLSCSPISGHRSVSWYQQTPGQGLQFLFEYFSETQRNKGNFPGRFSGRQFSNSRSEMNVSTLELGDSALYLCASSLAGGNGYTFGSGTRLTVV.

This clonotype was seen ten or more times. The chain links TRBV15 to TRBJ1-1; no definite D call. V shed 1 base and J shed 0 bases, with 9 bases lying between them. Germline V gives CDR1 LNHNV, CDR2 YYDKDF (reference sequence). This CDR3 is built from 15 residues. CDR3 amino acids: CATSRVRYLNTEAFF. For the CDR3, the DNA is TGTGCCACCAGCAGAGTAAGGTATCTGAACACTGAAGCTTTCTTT. The full variable domain, rest sourced from reference TRBV15 and TRBJ1-1, is DAMVIQNPRYQVTQFGKPVTLSCSQTLNHNVMYWYQQKSSQAPKLLFHYYDKDFNNEADTPDNFQSRRPNTSFCFLDIRSPGLGDTAMYLCATSRVRYLNTEAFFGQGTRLTVV.

This clonotype was observed at least ten times. V gene TRBV14 combines with J gene TRBJ2-7; 7 bases agree with TRBD1. The CDR3 contains 15 residues. The V segment lost 1 base and the J segment 1 base; nucleotides outside the gene matches: 4. CDR1 and CDR2 (germline): SGHDN, FVKESK. CDR3 DNA: TGTGCCAGCAGCCAAGTGGACAGGTATTCCTACGAGCAGTACTTC. Its protein product is CASSQVDRYSYEQYF.

This clonotype has a count of ten or more. The chain links TRBV27 to TRBJ2-7; a possible D gene is TRBD2 (6 bases). Trimming pared 3 bases from V and 4 bases from J, leaving 10 bases between. The CDR3 spans 13 residues. Germline CDR1 is MNHEY and CDR2 is SMNVEV (reference sequence). The CDR3 DNA reads as TGTGCCAGCAGTTTTCGGGGGAAGTACGAGCAGTACTTC. Protein sequence: CASSFRGKYEQYF.

At least ten counts were recorded for this clonotype. The chain uses TRBV3-1 and TRBJ1-2; tentative D call: TRBD1 (5 bases). The CDR3 consists of 15 residues. Germline CDR1 and CDR2: LGHDT and YNNKEL (reference sequence). The V gene lost 4 bases and the J gene lost 10 bases, with 22 bases spanning the gap. The CDR3 nucleotides are TGTGCCAGCAGCCTTCAACCCGGGGGACGGTTTGACTACACCTTC. Residues: CASSLQPGGRFDYTF. Supplemented by reference TRBV3-1 and TRBJ1-2, the full variable domain reads DTAVSQTPKYLVTQMGNDKSIKCEQNLGHDTMYWYKQDSKKFLKIMFSYNNKELIINETVPNRFSPKSPDKAHLNLHINSLELGDSAVYFCASSLQPGGRFDYTFGSGTRLTVV.

The table lists this clonotype with many counts. The chain is built from TRBV7-2 and TRBJ2-7, with no clear D. The V gene's germline CDR1 is SGHTA and CDR2 FQGNSA. The CDR3 has 13 amino acids. V gave up 3 bases and J gave up 4 bases, with 10 bases separating them. In nucleotides, the CDR3 is TGTGCCAGCAGCTTCAGACGGGCTTACGAGCAGTACTTC. It yields the protein CASSFRRAYEQYF.

This clonotype is classed as medium-sized. The chain carries TRBV7-9 and TRBJ1-1, with 8 bases that match TRBD1. Per the germline V gene, CDR1 is SEHNR and CDR2 is FQNEAQ (reference sequence). The V and J ends lost 5 bases and 5 bases, in that order; junction bases with no gene match: 10. This CDR3 has 15 residues. The CDR3 sequence is CASSPSDRGYTEAFF. CDR3 bases: TGTGCCAGCAGCCCCTCCGACAGGGGATATACTGAAGCTTTCTTT.

This clonotype was observed at least ten times. This sequence joins TRBV5-8 and TRBJ2-3, with unresolved D. Deletions cut 5 bases from V and 1 base from J, with 8 bases between. The germline V gene encodes CDR1 SGHTS and CDR2 YDEGEE. The CDR3 has 13 residues. CDR3 region: CASRGWGTDTQYF. The CDR3 DNA reads TGTGCCAGCAGGGGGTGGGGCACAGATACGCAGTATTTT.

The chain carries TRBV18 and TRBJ2-1; 15 bases agree with TRBD2. Germline V gene data show CDR1 as KGHSH and CDR2 as LQKENI. Losses at the gene ends were 0 bases for V and 7 bases for J; bases not matched to a gene: 4. The CDR3 has 17 residues. CDR3 amino acids: CASSPPGLAGGMNEQFF. CDR3 nucleotides: TGTGCCAGCTCACCACCGGGACTAGCGGGAGGTATGAATGAGCAGTTCTTC.

V gene TRBV4-1 combines with J gene TRBJ2-7; D call uncertain. V lost 0 bases and J 7 bases, leaving 10 bases between the germline ends. CDR3 length equals 13 residues. Looked up from germline, CDR1 is MGHRA and CDR2 is YSYEKL. The CDR3 nucleotides read TGCGCCAGCAGCCAAGAAAAGGGCTTAGAGCAGTACGTC. Amino acid sequence: CASSQEKGLEQYV.

This clonotype was counted at least ten times. This sequence joins TRBV20-1 and TRBJ2-1, with D possibly TRBD1 on 6 matching bases. This CDR3 is 13 amino acids long. Trimming stripped 0 bases from V and 7 bases from J, with 10 bases between. Germline loops: CDR1 DFQATT, CDR2 SNEGSKA (reference sequence). The CDR3 DNA sequence: TGCAGTGCTAGAGAGGGGGCTAGGAATGAGCAGTTCTTC. Amino acid sequence: CSAREGARNEQFF.

This clonotype was detected ten times or more. The chain uses TRBV10-3 and TRBJ2-7, with TRBD2 identical over 14 bases. From germline, CDR1 is ENHRY and CDR2 SYGVKD. The CDR3 totals 15 residues. After removal of 2 bases from V and 6 bases from J, the junction contained 3 bases not matched to a gene. This CDR3 reads CAISEGTSGRGEQYF. CDR3 nucleotide sequence: TGTGCCATCAGTGAGGGGACTAGCGGGAGAGGCGAGCAGTACTTC.

This clonotype was seen ten or more times. The CDR3 DNA reads as TGCGCCAGCAGCCAAGATCCCGCCGGGAGCATGGCCAATGAGCAGTTCTTC. This sequence encodes CASSQDPAGSMANEQFF. The chain employs TRBV4-1 and TRBJ2-1; D might be TRBD2 (6 bases). The ends were cut back, 0 bases at V and 6 bases at J, with 18 bases in the middle. The CDR3 extends over 17 amino acids. Germline CDR1 and CDR2: MGHRA and YSYEKL.

In this sample, this clonotype turned up many times. The chain recombines TRBV29-1 with TRBJ2-5, with D maybe TRBD2 (5 bases). This CDR3 spans 12 amino acids. Germline V gene data show CDR1 as SQVTM and CDR2 as ANQGSEA. V lost 3 bases to trimming and J lost 5 bases, with 10 bases between them. The CDR3 reads CSVEASRETQYF. The DNA of the CDR3 is TGCAGCGTTGAGGCTAGCCGGGAGACCCAGTACTTC.

This clonotype was recorded at least ten times. The chain uses TRBV7-9 and TRBJ1-3; D gene uncertain. This CDR3 spans 13 amino acids. CDR1 and CDR2 (germline): SEHNR, FQNEAQ (reference sequence). The V end was cut by 0 bases, the J end by 4 bases, with 4 bases between. Here the CDR3 reads CASSLALGNTIYF. For the CDR3, the DNA is TGTGCCAGCAGCTTAGCGCTGGGAAACACCATATATTTT.

The sample holds many counts of this clonotype. CDR3 loop: CASSLNQAQDTQYF. The DNA for the CDR3 is TGTGCCAGCAGTCTAAATCAGGCTCAAGATACGCAGTATTTT. The rearrangement uses TRBV12-3 or TRBV12-4 and TRBJ2-3; no firm D call. V was cut by 5 bases and J by 5 bases, with 14 bases left in between. The CDR3 length is 14 residues.

This clonotype has at least ten counts. The chain uses TRBV20-1 and TRBJ1-2; D is perhaps TRBD1 (6 bases). Trimming shortened V by 3 bases and J by 0 bases, and 14 bases separated the two germline ends. This CDR3 spans 15 amino acids. Germline V lookup: CDR1 DFQATT, CDR2 SNEGSKA (reference sequence). The CDR3 sequence: CSARGAASTNYGYTF. The CDR3 DNA reads as TGCAGTGCTAGGGGGGCAGCGAGTACTAACTATGGCTACACCTTC.

This clonotype was observed at least ten times. This rearrangement joins TRBV4-1 to TRBJ2-1; 13 bases fit TRBD2. Germline CDR1 is MGHRA and CDR2 is YSYEKL. V was pared by 0 bases and J by 4 bases, with 12 bases of the junction left unmatched. CDR3 length equals 20 residues. CDR3 residues: CASSQELFQLAGGSYNEQFF. DNA of the CDR3: TGCGCCAGCAGCCAAGAACTTTTTCAACTAGCGGGGGGGTCATACAATGAGCAGTTCTTC.

There are many counts of this clonotype. This chain links TRBV3-1 with TRBJ2-1; 9 bases align to TRBD1. Per the germline V gene, CDR1 is LGHDT and CDR2 is YNNKEL (reference sequence). V lost 4 bases and J lost 4; bases outside the gene matches: 8. This CDR3 contains 16 residues. The CDR3 coding sequence is TGTGCCAGCAGCCCTCAAGGGGACAGGGTTTACAATGAGCAGTTCTTC. This encodes CASSPQGDRVYNEQFF.

This clonotype was picked up many times. J is TRBJ2-4 and V is TRBV12-3 or TRBV12-4, with D perhaps being TRBD1 or TRBD2 (5 bases each). The V end lost 3 bases, the J end lost 6 bases, and 6 bases lay between the germline ends. The CDR3 contains 12 residues. The CDR3 spells CASSFGGNIQYF. The CDR3 DNA follows: TGTGCCAGCAGTTTTGGGGGAAACATTCAGTACTTC.

CDR3 DNA: TGTGCCAGTACCTCAAGGACGGAACAGTACAATCAGCCCCAGCATTTT. It yields the protein CASTSRTEQYNQPQHF. The rearrangement links TRBV19 to TRBJ1-5; D call uncertain. CDR1 and CDR2 from the germline V gene are LNHDA and SQIVND (reference sequence). The CDR3 consists of 16 residues. V lost 7 bases and J 3 bases, leaving 19 bases between the germline ends.

This clonotype was counted at least ten times. CDR3 region: CAISGGRPYNEQFF. The CDR3 nucleotides read TGTGCCATCAGTGGGGGGCGACCCTACAATGAGCAGTTCTTC. The chain couples TRBV10-3 to TRBJ2-1; perhaps TRBD1 as D (6 bases). This CDR3 comprises 14 residues. V was clipped by 4 bases and J by 2 bases, with 9 bases between them. The V gene's germline CDR1 is ENHRY and CDR2 SYGVKD.

The V call is TRBV7-9, the J call TRBJ2-7; D gene uncertain. CDR3 length: 14 residues. Germline V gene lookup returns CDR1 SEHNR and CDR2 FQNEAQ (reference sequence). The V and J ends lost 5 bases and 7 bases respectively, with 18 bases between them. CDR3 sequence: CASSPENRAEEQYF. CDR3 nucleotides: TGTGCCAGCAGCCCGGAAAATAGGGCTGAAGAGCAGTACTTC.

This sequence joins TRBV6-1 and TRBJ2-7; D possibly corresponds to TRBD1 (6 bases). V dropped 7 bases and J dropped 4 bases, with 8 bases sitting between them. CDR3 length: 11 residues. Looked up from germline, CDR1 is MNHNS and CDR2 is SASEGT. The CDR3 DNA reads TGTGCCAGCAACAGGGAATACGAGCAGTACTTC. It yields the protein CASNREYEQYF.

About this clonotype itself: Without the conserved terminal phenylalanine or tryptophan, this CDR3 likely stems from a read error. The V and J genes are TRBV9 and TRBJ1-4, with TRBD1 matching over 10 bases. The V and J ends lost 5 bases and 5 bases, in that order; junction bases with no gene match: 6. The CDR3 loop spans 15 amino acids. Germline V gene lookup returns CDR1 SGDLS and CDR2 YYNGEE. The CDR3 is CASSVSGQGNEKLFV. The CDR3 nucleotides read TGTGCCAGCAGTGTCTCGGGACAGGGGAATGAAAAACTGTTTGTT.

At least ten counts were recorded for this clonotype. J is TRBJ2-7 and V is TRBV11-2; D remains ambiguous. Germline CDR1 is SGHAT and CDR2 is FQNNGV. The CDR3 totals 15 residues. V lost 5 bases, J lost 1 base, and 15 bases lay in between. CDR3 sequence (DNA): TGTGCCAGCAGCCTCAACGTTAGACCGTCCTACGAGCAGTACGTC. Protein sequence: CASSLNVRPSYEQYV.

This clonotype was seen many times. J is TRBJ2-2 and V is TRBV7-8, with TRBD1 identical over 11 bases. V lost 8 bases, J lost 5 bases, and 1 base stayed unmatched. This CDR3 region has 13 residues. Germline assignment: CDR1 SGHVS and CDR2 FQNEAQ. CDR3 loop: CASGDRGTGELFF. As DNA, the CDR3 is TGTGCCAGCGGGGACAGGGGGACCGGGGAGCTGTTTTTT.

This clonotype was detected many times. This chain uses TRBV5-1 with TRBJ1-4, with D tentatively TRBD1 (5 bases). CDR1 and CDR2 (germline): SGHRS, YFSETQ. The CDR3 totals 14 residues. Trimming took 2 bases from V and 7 from J, leaving 12 bases between them. CDR3 in amino acids: CASSFGGIAEKLFF. As DNA, the CDR3 is TGCGCCAGCAGCTTCGGGGGGATTGCTGAAAAACTGTTTTTT.

This clonotype has ten or more counts. The chain uses TRBV30 and TRBJ2-1; TRBD2 matches 9 bases. The germline V gene has CDR1 GTSNPN and CDR2 SVGIG (reference sequence). V lost 4 bases and J lost 2; bases outside the gene matches: 0. This CDR3 has 13 amino acids. In DNA, the CDR3 is TGTGCCTGGACTAGCGGGACCTACAATGAGCAGTTCTTC. Translation gives CAWTSGTYNEQFF.